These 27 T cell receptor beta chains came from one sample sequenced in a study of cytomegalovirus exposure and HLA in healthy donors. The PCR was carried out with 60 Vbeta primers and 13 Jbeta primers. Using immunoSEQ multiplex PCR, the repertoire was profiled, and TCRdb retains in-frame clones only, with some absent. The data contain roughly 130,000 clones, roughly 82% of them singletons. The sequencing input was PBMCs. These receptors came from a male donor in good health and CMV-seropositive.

The CDR3 nucleotides are TGTGCCAGCAGCCCCATAATTCCCACTAGCGGAGCCTACGAGCAGTACTTC. Protein sequence: CASSPIIPTSGAYEQYF. This sequence joins TRBV4-2 and TRBJ2-5, with 8 nucleotides matching TRBD2. The J call may be wrong; the DNA end is better matched by TRBJ2-7. In germline, CDR1 is LGHNA, CDR2 YNFKEQ. This CDR3 has 17 amino acids.

The CDR3, as DNA: TGCGCCAGCAGCCTGGGCGGGGGATCCGCCTATGGCTACACCTTC. Its translation: CASSLGGGSAYGYTF. The chain carries TRBV4-3 and TRBJ1-2; TRBD1 is a possible D gene (5 bases). Germline V CDR1 and CDR2: LGHNA, YSLEER. The CDR3 totals 15 residues. Trimming removed 4 bases at V and 4 bases at J, with 16 bases between.

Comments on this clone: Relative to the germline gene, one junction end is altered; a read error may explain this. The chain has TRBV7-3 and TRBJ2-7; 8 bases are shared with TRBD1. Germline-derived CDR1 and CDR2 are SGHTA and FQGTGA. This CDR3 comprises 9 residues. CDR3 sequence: CASSSGTGF. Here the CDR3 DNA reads TGTGCCAGCAGCTCAGGGACAGGCTTC.

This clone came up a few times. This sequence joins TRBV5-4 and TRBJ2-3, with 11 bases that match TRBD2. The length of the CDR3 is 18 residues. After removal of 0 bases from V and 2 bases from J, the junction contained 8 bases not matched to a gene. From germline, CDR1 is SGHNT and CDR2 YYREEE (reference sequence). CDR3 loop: CASSLAWASGRYTDTQYF. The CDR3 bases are TGTGCCAGCAGCTTGGCCTGGGCTAGCGGGAGGTACACAGATACGCAGTATTTT.

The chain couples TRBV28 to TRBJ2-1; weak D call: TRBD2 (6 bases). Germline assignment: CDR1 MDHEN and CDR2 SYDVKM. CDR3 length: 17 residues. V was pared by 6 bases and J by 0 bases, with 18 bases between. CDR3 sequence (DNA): TGTGCCAGCAGCCCCTCGCGGGGACTGAGCTCCTACAATGAGCAGTTCTTC. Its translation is CASSPSRGLSSYNEQFF. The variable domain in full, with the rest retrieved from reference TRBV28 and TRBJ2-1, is DVKVTQSSRYLVKRTGEKVFLECVQDMDHENMFWYRQDPGLGLRLIYFSYDVKMKEKGDIPEGYSVSREKKERFSLILESASTNQTSMYLCASSPSRGLSSYNEQFFGPGTRLTVL.

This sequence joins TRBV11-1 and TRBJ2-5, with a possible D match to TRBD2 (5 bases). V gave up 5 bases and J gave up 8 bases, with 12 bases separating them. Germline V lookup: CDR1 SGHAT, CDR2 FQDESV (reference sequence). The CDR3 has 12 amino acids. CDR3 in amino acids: CASSRERDTQYF. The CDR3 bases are TGTGCCAGCAGCCGAGAGAGGGATACCCAGTACTTC.

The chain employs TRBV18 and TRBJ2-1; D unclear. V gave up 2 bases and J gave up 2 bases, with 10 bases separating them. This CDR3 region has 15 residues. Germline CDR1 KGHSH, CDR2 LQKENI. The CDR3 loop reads CASSPVSTAYNEQFF. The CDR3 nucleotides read TGTGCCAGCTCACCAGTCTCTACAGCCTACAATGAGCAGTTCTTC.

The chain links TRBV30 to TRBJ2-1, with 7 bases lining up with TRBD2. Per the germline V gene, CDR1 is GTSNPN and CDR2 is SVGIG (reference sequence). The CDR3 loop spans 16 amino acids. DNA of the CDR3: TGTGTCGCCCGGAGGGGAGCGGGCCGCCTGGGGGGGGAGCAGTTCTTC. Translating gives CVARRGAGRLGGEQFF.

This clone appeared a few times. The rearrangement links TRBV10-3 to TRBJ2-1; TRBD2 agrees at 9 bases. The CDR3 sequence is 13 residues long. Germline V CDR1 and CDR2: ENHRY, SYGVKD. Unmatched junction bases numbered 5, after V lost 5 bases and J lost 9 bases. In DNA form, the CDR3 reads TGTGCCATCAGTACGGGTAGCGGGGGTGAGCAGTTCTTC. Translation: CAISTGSGGEQFF.

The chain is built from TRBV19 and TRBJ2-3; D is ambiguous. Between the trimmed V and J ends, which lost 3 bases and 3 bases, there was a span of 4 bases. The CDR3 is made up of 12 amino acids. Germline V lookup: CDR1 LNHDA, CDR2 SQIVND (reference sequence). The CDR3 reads CASSIGTDTQYF. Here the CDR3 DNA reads TGTGCCAGTAGTATCGGGACAGATACGCAGTATTTT.

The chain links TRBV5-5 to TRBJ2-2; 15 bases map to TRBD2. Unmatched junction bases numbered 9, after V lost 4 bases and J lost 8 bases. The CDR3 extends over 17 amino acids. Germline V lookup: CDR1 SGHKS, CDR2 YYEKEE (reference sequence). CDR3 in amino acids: CASSGRTSGRASGELFF. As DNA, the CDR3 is TGTGCCAGCAGCGGCCGGACTAGCGGGAGGGCCTCAGGGGAGCTGTTTTTT.

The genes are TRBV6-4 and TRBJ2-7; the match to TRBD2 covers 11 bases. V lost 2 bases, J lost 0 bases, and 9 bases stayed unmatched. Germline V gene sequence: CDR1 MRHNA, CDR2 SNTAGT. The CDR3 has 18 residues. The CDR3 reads CASSDGRGLAGNSYEQYF. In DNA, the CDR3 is TGTGCCAGCAGTGACGGTAGAGGACTAGCGGGCAACTCCTACGAGCAGTACTTC.

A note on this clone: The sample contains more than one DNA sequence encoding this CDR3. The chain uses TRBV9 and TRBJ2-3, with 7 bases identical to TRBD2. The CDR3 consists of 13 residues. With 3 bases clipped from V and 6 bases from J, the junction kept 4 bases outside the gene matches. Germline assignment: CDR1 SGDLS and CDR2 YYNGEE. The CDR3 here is CASSAAGADTQYF. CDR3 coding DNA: TGTGCCAGCAGCGCGGCGGGAGCCGATACGCAGTATTTT.

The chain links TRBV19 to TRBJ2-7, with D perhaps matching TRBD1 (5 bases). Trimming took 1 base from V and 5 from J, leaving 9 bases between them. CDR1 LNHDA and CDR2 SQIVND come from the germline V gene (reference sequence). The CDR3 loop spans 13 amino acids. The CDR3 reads CASSIGLTDEQYF. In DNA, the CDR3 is TGTGCCAGTAGTATAGGTTTGACAGACGAGCAGTACTTC.

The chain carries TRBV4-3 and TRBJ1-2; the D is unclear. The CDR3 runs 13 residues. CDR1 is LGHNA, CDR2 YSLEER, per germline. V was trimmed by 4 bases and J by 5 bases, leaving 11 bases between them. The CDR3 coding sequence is TGCGCCAGCAGCCCGGGGTACGAATATGGCTACACCTTC. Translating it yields CASSPGYEYGYTF.

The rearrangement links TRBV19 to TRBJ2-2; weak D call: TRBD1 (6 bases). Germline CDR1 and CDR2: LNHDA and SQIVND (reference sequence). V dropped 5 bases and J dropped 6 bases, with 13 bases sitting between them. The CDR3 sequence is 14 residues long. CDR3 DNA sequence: TGTGCCAGTAGTTTGACAGGAGAGGCCGGGGAGCTGTTTTTT. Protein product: CASSLTGEAGELFF.

The chain's CDR3 is CASSRDRGSNQPQHF. The CDR3 coding sequence is TGTGCCAGCAGTCGCGACAGGGGGAGCAATCAGCCCCAGCATTTT. This rearrangement joins TRBV7-6 to TRBJ1-5; 9 positions agree with TRBD1. Germline CDR1 is SGHVS and CDR2 is FNYEAQ. The V and J ends lost 6 bases and 1 base, in that order; junction bases with no gene match: 4. The CDR3 has 15 residues.

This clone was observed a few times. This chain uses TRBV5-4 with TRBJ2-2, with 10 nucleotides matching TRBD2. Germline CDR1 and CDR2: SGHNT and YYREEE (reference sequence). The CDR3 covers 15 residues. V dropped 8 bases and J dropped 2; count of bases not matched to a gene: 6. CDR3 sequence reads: CARSLAGVNTGELFF. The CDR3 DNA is TGTGCCAGAAGTCTAGCGGGAGTAAACACCGGGGAGCTGTTTTTT.

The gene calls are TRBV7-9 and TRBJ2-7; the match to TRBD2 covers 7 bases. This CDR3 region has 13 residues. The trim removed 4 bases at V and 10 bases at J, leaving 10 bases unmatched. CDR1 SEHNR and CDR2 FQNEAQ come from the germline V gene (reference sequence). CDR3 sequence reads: CASSSEAGVRQYF. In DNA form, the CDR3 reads TGTGCCAGCAGCTCGGAGGCGGGAGTTCGTCAGTACTTC.

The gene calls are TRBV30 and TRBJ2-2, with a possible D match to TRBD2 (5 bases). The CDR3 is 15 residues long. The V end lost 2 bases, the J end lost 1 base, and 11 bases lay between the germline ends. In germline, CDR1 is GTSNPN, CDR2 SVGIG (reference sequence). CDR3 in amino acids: CAWSRLGLNTGELFF. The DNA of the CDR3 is TGTGCCTGGAGTAGGCTCGGACTGAACACCGGGGAGCTGTTTTTT.

CDR3 sequence reads: CASRYRAVRAKNIQYF. CDR3 DNA sequence: TGTGCCAGCAGGTACAGGGCTGTTAGAGCCAAAAACATTCAGTACTTC. The chain joins TRBV27 to TRBJ2-4; D perhaps matches TRBD1 (6 bases). Germline values: CDR1 MNHEY, CDR2 SMNVEV (reference sequence). The V gene lost 6 bases and the J gene lost 0 bases, with 15 bases spanning the gap. The CDR3 extends over 16 amino acids.

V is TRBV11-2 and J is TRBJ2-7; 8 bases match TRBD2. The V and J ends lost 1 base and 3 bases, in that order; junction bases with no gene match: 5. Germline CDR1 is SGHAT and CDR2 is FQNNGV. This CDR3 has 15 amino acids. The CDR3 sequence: CASSLASGSYYEQYF. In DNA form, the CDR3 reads TGTGCCAGCAGCTTAGCCAGCGGGAGTTACTACGAGCAGTACTTC.

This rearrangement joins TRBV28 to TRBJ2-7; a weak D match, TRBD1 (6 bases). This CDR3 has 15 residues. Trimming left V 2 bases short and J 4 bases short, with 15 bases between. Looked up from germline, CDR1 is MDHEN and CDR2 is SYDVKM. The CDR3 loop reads CASSLDGGGRYEQYF. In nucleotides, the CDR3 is TGTGCCAGCAGTTTAGATGGGGGCGGTCGGTACGAGCAGTACTTC.

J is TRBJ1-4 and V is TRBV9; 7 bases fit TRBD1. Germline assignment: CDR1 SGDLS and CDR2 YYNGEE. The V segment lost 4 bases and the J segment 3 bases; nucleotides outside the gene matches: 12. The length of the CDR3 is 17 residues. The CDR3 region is CASSPGNRGKANEKLFF. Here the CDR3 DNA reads TGTGCCAGCAGCCCCGGGAACAGGGGAAAGGCTAATGAAAAACTGTTTTTT.

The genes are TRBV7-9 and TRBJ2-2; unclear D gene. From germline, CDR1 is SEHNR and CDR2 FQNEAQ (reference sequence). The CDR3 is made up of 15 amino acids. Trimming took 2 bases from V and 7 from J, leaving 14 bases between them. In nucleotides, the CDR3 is TGTGCCAGCAGCTTAAAGCTCCCTTCGGGCGGGGAGCTGTTTTTT. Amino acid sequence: CASSLKLPSGGELFF.

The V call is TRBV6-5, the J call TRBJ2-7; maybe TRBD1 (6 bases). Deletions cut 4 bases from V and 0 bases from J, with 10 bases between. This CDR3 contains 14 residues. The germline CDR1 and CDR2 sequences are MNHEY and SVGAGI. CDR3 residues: CASSSQGTSYEQYF. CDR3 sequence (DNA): TGTGCCAGCAGTTCACAGGGAACCTCCTACGAGCAGTACTTC.

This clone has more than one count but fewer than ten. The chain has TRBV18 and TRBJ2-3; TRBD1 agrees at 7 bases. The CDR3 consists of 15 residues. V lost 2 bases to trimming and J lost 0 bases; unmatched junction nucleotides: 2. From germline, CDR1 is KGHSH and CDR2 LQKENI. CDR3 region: CASSPSQGSTDTQYF. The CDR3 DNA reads TGTGCCAGCTCACCATCACAGGGGAGCACAGATACGCAGTATTTT.